This T cell receptor beta chain was obtained from a study of T-cell memory formation after mild COVID-19. In its sample, this clonotype was seen a few times. Its matching antigen is unknown. From 5'RACE with constant-segment primers came TCR alpha and TCR beta cDNA libraries that carried sample barcodes and UMIs. A single record per CDR3 protein comes from TCRdb applying MiXCR to the 5' RACE reads. In the table there are 350,000 to 450,000 distinct CDR3 sequences, 20% of which are singletons. Broader study findings: Largely, contracting CD4+ clones fell within CM and EM, and contracting CD8+ clones within EMRA.

Input material: PBMCs or a T cell subset sorted from them (not recorded which). This sequence was found in an adult woman who had mild COVID-19 (a few samples of this study predate the infection). Cell type and time point are not known.

This CDR3 reads CASSESPGQGHGYTF. Written as DNA, the CDR3 is TGTGCCAGCAGTGAATCACCGGGACAGGGACATGGCTACACCTTC. J is TRBJ1-2 and V is TRBV25-1; 9 nucleotides line up with TRBD1. J lost 6 bases, V lost 1 base, and 6 bases had no gene match. This CDR3 is 15 amino acids long. The germline V gene encodes CDR1 MGHDK and CDR2 SYGVNS.